This T cell receptor (beta chain) was sequenced in a study of T cell responses to AZD1222 COVID-19 vaccine. V was pared by 0 bases and J by 2 bases, with 13 bases between. The CDR3 totals 16 residues. Germline-derived CDR1 and CDR2 are MNHEY and SVGAGI. Sequenced by immunoSEQ multiplex PCR; TCRdb stores in-frame clones only, minus some. The sample shows some 200,000 clones, approximately 90% of them seen only once. In this sample, this clone turned up a few times. The receptor's source is an adult in good health. The sequencing used peripheral blood, collected on day 0 of AZD1222 vaccination. V and J are TRBV6-5 and TRBJ1-1; D is undetermined. This CDR3 is CASSYSGVGPNTEAFF. CDR3 DNA: TGTGCCAGCAGTTACTCCGGCGTGGGCCCAAACACTGAAGCTTTCTTT.